This TCR beta chain was sequenced during a study of shared clonotypes between healthy human individuals. This clone was seen only once. Repertoires were generated with immunoSEQ multiplex PCR, while TCRdb's copy carries only in-frame clones and drops some. There are 2,100,000 or so clones in the sample; under 97% occur only once, and 0.1% to 0.15% lies in the top ten. Germline lookup yields CDR1 SGHRS and CDR2 YFSETQ. CDR3 size: 13 residues. V lost 4 bases and J lost 3, with 11 bases in between. The CD4+ fraction was divided into a CD45RA+ naive subset and a CD45RA-negative memory subset. The V and J genes are TRBV5-1 and TRBJ2-7; the D call may be TRBD1 or TRBD2 (6 bases each). The receptor comes from a young man in good health. What was sequenced was naive CD4+ T cells sorted from blood. Subset reported: CD45RA+ positively selected. The CDR3 loop is CASSGGTRYEQYF. Written as DNA, the CDR3 is TGCGCCAGCAGCGGAGGGACACGCTACGAGCAGTACTTC. The full variable domain, with the rest looked up from reference TRBV5-1 and TRBJ2-7, is KAGVTQTPRYLIKTRGQQVTLSCSPISGHRSVSWYQQTPGQGLQFLFEYFSETQRNKGNFPGRFSGRQFSNSRSEMNVSTLELGDSALYLCASSGGTRYEQYFGPGTRLTVT.